This T cell receptor (beta chain) was found in a study of T cell responses to AZD1222 COVID-19 vaccine. Study-wide results and caveats: The CD4 TCRs associated with vaccination extended across spike and predominated at 160-218 and 743-854. Targets within unmutated variant regions were reportedly found for nearly half of spike-specific TCRs. There were repertoire samples only from the period after the peak T cell response.

V gave up 3 bases and J gave up 0 bases, with 3 bases separating them. CDR1 and CDR2 (germline): LGHDT, YNNKEL (reference sequence). This CDR3 is built from 13 residues. For this clone: Antigen specificity is unknown.

Profiling relied on immunoSEQ multiplex PCR, and the TCRdb table lists in-frame clones only, not all of them. The sample holds 150,000 or so clones; 92% are singletons and the top ten take around 5.1%. The sequenced sample was peripheral blood, obtained on day 0 of AZD1222 vaccination. The chain links TRBV3-1 (or the pseudogene TRBV3-2) to TRBJ1-5, with D hard to call. This sequence originates from an adult in good health. CDR3 bases: TGTGCCAGCAGCCAGGGTAGCAATCAGCCCCAGCATTTT. It encodes CASSQGSNQPQHF.